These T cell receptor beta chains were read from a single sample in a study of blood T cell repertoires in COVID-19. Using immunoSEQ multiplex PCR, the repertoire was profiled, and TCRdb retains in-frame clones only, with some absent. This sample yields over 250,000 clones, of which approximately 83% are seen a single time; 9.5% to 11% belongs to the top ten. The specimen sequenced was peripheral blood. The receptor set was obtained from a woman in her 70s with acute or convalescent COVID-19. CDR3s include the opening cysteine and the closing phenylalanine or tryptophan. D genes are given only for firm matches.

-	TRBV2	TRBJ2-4	CASSHRQYIQYF	TGTGCCAGCAGCCACCGACAGTACATTCAGTACTTC
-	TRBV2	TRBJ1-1	CASTGQGAYTEAFF	TGTGCCAGCACCGGACAAGGGGCGTACACTGAAGCTTTCTTT
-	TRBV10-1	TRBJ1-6	CASSATVGGSPLHF	TGCGCCAGCAGCGCGACAGTGGGGGGTTCACCCCTCCACTTT
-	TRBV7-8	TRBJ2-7	CASSLGRGSRYEQYF	TGTGCCAGCAGCTTAGGTCGGGGAAGCAGGTACGAGCAGTACTTC
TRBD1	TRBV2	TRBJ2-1	CASRPDRTLASYNEQFF	TGTGCCAGCAGACCGGACAGGACCCTAGCCTCCTACAATGAGCAGTTCTTC
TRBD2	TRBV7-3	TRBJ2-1	CASSLSTGGVLNEQFF	TGTGCCAGCAGCCTCTCGACCGGGGGGGTCCTCAATGAGCAGTTCTTC
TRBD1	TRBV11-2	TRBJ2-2	CASSLRAGGNTGELFF	TGTGCCAGCAGCTTACGGGCAGGGGGGAACACCGGGGAGCTGTTTTTT
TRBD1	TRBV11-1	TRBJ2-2	CASSPRDRGTGELFF	TGTGCCAGCAGCCCTAGGGACAGGGGGACCGGGGAGCTGTTTTTT
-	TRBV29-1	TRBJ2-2	CSVGDTGELFF	TGCAGCGTCGGGGACACCGGGGAGCTGTTTTTT
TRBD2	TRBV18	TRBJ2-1	CASAHTSGGDSSYNEQFF	TGTGCCAGCGCCCATACTAGCGGGGGGGACAGCTCCTACAATGAGCAGTTCTTC
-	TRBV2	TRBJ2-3	CASSPLGLNTDTQYF	TGTGCCAGCAGTCCCCTCGGACTGAACACAGATACGCAGTATTTT
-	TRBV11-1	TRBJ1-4	CASSIRRGEKLFF	TGTGCCAGCAGCATACGGAGGGGTGAAAAACTGTTTTTT
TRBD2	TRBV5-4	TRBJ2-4	CASSLTSGGTLAKNIQYF	TGTGCCAGCAGCCTGACTAGCGGGGGCACTCTAGCCAAAAACATTCAGTACTTC
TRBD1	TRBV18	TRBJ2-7	CASSPTGTGYEQYF	TGTGCCAGCTCACCAACCGGGACAGGGTACGAGCAGTACTTC
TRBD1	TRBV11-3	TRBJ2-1	CASSRDSFSYNEQFF	TGTGCCAGCAGTCGGGACAGCTTCTCCTACAATGAGCAGTTCTTC
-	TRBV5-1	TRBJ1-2	CASSLDGGYGYTF	TGCGCCAGCAGCTTGGACGGGGGCTATGGCTACACCTTC
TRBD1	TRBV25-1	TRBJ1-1	CASSEYRQGNEAFF	TGTGCCAGCAGTGAATACAGACAGGGGAATGAAGCTTTCTTT
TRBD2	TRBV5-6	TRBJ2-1	CASSLLAGASYNEQFF	TGTGCCAGCAGCTTGCTTGCGGGAGCATCCTACAATGAGCAGTTCTTC